This TCR beta chain stems from a study of T cells in Graves' hyperthyroidism and ophthalmopathy. With 6 bases clipped from V and 3 bases from J, the junction kept 14 bases outside the gene matches. The CDR3 is made up of 18 amino acids. Germline CDR1 and CDR2: DFQATT and SNEGSKA (reference sequence). Comment on this clonotype: No antigen is known for it.

Amplification targeted TCR beta CDR3 regions from RNA transcripts. Carried out on the TCR CDR3, a first-round RT-PCR used the HTBI primer set. In TCRdb, the multiplex PCR reads were re-called with MiXCR into one record per CDR3 protein. Of roughly 520,000 distinct CDR3 sequences in the sample, roughly 24% are singletons; the top ten hold 11%. Findings and limits, study-wide: In the analysis, a 13 V-J model separated ophthalmopathy from stable hyperthyroidism.

The sequenced material came from blood. The chain combines TRBV20-1 with TRBJ2-2, with 12 bases lining up with TRBD2. This receptor was identified in a woman in her twenties or thirties with Graves' ophthalmopathy. CDR3 DNA: TGCAGTGCAACGGCTAGCGGGGGGGCCGGCGTCCACACCGGGGAGCTGTTTTTT. This sequence encodes CSATASGGAGVHTGELFF.